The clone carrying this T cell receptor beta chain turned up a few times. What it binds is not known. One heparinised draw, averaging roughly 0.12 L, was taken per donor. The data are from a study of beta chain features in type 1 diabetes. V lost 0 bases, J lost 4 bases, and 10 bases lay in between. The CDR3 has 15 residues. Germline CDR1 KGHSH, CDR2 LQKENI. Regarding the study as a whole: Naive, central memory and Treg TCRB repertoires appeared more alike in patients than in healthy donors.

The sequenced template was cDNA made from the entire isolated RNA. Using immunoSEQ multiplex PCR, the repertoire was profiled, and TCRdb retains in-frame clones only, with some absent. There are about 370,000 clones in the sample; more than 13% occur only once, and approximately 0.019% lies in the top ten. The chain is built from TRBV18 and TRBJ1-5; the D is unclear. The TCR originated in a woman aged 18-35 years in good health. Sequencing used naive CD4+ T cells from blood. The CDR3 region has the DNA TGTGCCAGCTCACCACCCCCTGCCGGGAATCAGCCCCAGCATTTT. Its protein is CASSPPPAGNQPQHF.